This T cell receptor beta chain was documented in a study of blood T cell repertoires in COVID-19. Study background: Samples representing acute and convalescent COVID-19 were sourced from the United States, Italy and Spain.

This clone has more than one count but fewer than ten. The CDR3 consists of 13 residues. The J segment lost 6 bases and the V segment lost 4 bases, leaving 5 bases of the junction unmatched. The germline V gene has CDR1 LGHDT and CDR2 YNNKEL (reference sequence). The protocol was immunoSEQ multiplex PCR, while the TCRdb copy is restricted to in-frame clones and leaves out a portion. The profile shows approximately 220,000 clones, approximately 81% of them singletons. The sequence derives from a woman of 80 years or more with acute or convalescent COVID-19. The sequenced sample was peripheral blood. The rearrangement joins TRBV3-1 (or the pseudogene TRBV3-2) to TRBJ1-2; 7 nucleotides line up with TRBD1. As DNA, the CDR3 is TGTGCCAGCAGCCTTGACAGGGCCAATGGCTACACCTTC. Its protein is CASSLDRANGYTF.